What follows are 2 T cell receptor beta chains derived from one specimen sequenced in a study of T cell repertoires in cytomegalovirus infection. TCRdb re-analysed the reads in MiXCR, keeping a single row per CDR3 protein. This sample carries roughly 920,000 distinct CDR3 sequences, approximately 32% of them seen once, and the ten largest clones take 10% to 15%. Their antigens are not known. The sequences come from cultured CD8+ T cells from PBMCs, collected from culture after CMV antigen stimulation. The source of these receptors is a human donor in good health (CMV status not recorded). Some clones in this sample may be carry-over from other donors' samples.

To note about this clonotype: The junction shows a germline mismatch at one end, possibly a read error. J is TRBJ1-2 and V is TRBV12-3 or TRBV12-4; possible D gene TRBD1, 6 bases. The CDR3 spans 14 residues. As DNA, the CDR3 is TGTGTCAGCAGTACGGAGACAGGACCTTATGGCTACACCTTC. This translates into CVSSTETGPYGYTF.

The chain links TRBV12-3 or TRBV12-4 to TRBJ1-1; D may be TRBD1 (6 bases). Trimming stripped 7 bases from V and 4 bases from J, with 16 bases between. CDR3 size: 14 residues. The CDR3 loop is CASTWGQGGTEAFF. The DNA of the CDR3 is TGTGCCAGCACCTGGGGGCAGGGTGGCACTGAAGCTTTCTTT.